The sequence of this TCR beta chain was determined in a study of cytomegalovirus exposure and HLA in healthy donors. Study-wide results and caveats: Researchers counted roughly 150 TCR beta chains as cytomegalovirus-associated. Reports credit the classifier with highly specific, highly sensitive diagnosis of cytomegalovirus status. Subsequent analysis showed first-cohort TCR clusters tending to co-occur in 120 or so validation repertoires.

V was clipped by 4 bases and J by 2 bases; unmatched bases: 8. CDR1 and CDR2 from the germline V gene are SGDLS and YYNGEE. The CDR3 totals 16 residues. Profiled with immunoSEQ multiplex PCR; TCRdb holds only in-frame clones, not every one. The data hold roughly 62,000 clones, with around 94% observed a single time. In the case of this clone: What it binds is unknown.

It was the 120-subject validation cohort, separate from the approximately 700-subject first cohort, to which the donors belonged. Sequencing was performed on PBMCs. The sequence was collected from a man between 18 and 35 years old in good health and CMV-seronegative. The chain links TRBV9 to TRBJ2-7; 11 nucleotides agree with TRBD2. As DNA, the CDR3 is TGTGCCAGCAGCAGCGGGACTAGCGGAGCCACCTACGAGCAGTACTTC. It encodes CASSSGTSGATYEQYF.